This T cell receptor beta chain was sequenced during a study of blood T cell repertoires in COVID-19. About the research overall: The United States, Italy and Spain provided the acute and convalescent COVID-19 samples.

The V and J ends lost 5 bases and 0 bases, in that order; junction bases with no gene match: 13. The germline gives CDR1 SGHTA, CDR2 FQGNSA. The CDR3 loop spans 18 amino acids. Profiling relied on immunoSEQ multiplex PCR, and the TCRdb table lists in-frame clones only, not all of them. The sample records about 210,000 clones, over 75% being singletons. V gene TRBV7-2 combines with J gene TRBJ2-1, with 7 bases matching TRBD2. The sample consisted of peripheral blood. This receptor was taken from a woman aged 40 to 50 with acute or convalescent COVID-19. The CDR3 protein is CASSPLTAGRSSYNEQFF. CDR3 nucleotides: TGTGCCAGCAGCCCCCTTACAGCGGGGAGGAGCTCCTACAATGAGCAGTTCTTC. Variable domain in full (rest from reference TRBV7-2 and TRBJ2-1): GAGVSQSPSNKVTEKGKDVELRCDPISGHTALYWYRQSLGQGLEFLIYFQGNSAPDKSGLPSDRFSAERTGGSVSTLTIQRTQQEDSAVYLCASSPLTAGRSSYNEQFFGPGTRLTVL.